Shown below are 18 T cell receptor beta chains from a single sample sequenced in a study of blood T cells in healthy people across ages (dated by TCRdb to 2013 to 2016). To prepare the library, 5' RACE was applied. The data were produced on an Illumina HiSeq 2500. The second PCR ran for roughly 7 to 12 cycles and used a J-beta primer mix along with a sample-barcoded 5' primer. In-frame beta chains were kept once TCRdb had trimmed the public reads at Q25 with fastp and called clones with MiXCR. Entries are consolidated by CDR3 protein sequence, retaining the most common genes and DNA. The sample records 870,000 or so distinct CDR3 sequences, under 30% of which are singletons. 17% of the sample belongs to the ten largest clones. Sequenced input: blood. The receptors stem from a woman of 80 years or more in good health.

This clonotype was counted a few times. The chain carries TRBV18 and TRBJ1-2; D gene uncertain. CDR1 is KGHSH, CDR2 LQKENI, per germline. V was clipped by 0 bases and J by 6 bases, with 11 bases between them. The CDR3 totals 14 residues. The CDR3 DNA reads TGTGCCAGCTCACCACCGTTGGCAGCAAATGGCTACACCTTC. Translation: CASSPPLAANGYTF.

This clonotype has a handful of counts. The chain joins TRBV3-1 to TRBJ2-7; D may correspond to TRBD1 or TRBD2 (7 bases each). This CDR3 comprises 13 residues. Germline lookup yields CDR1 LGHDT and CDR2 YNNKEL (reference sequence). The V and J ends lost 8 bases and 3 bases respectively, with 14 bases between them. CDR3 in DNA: TGTGCCAGCGGGTCAGGGGGGGTCTACGAGCAGTACTTC. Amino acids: CASGSGGVYEQYF.

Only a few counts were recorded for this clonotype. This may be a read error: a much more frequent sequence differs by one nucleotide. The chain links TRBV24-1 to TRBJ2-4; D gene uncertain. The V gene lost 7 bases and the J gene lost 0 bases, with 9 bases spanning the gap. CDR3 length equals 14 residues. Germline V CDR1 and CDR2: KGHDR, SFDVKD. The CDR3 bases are TGTGCCACCAGGGATGGGGTAGCCAAAAACATTCAGTACTTC. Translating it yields CATRDGVAKNIQYF.

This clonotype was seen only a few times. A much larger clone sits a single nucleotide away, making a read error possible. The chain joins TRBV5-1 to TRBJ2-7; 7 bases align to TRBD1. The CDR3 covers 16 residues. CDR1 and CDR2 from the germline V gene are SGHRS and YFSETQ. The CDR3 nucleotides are TGCGCCGGCAGCTTGGTTGGGACAGCCAGCTCCTACGAGCAGTACTTC. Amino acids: CAGSLVGTASSYEQYF.

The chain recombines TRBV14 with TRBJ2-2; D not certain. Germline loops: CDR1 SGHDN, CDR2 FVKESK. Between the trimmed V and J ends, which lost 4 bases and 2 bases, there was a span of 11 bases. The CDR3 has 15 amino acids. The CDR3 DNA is TGTGCCAGCAGCCGGTCCCAGAGTAACACCGGGGAGCTGTTTTTT. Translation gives CASSRSQSNTGELFF.

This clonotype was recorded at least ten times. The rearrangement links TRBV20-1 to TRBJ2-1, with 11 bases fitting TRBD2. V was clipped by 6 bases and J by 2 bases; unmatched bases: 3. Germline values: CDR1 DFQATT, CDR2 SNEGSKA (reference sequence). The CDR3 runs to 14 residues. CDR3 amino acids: CSARLAGTYNEQFF. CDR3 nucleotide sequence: TGCAGTGCAAGACTAGCGGGGACCTACAATGAGCAGTTCTTC.

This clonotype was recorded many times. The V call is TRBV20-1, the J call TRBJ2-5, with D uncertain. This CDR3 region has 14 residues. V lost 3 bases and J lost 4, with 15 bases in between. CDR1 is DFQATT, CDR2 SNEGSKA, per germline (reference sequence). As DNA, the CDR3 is TGCAGTGCTAGTGTCCCCGGCTCGCCAGAGACCCAGTACTTC. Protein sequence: CSASVPGSPETQYF.

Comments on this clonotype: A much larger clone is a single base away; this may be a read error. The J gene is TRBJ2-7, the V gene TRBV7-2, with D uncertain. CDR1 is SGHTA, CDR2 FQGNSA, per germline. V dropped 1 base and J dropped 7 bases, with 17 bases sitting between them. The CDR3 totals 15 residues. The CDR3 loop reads CASSLELNRYNEQYF. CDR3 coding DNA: TGTGCCAGCAGCTTAGAGCTTAACAGATACAATGAGCAGTACTTC.

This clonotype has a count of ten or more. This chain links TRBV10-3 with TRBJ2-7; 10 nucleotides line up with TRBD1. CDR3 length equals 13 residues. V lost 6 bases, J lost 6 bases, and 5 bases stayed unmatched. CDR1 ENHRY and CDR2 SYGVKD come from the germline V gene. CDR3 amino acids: CAISRDRGSEQYF. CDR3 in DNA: TGTGCCATCAGCAGGGACAGGGGCAGCGAGCAGTACTTC.

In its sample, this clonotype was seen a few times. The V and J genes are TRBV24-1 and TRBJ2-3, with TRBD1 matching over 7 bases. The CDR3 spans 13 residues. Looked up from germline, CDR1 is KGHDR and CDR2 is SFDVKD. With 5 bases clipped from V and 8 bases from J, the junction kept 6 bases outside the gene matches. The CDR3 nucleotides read TGTGCCACCAGTGCCAGGGGGTGGGGTACGCAGTATTTT. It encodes CATSARGWGTQYF.

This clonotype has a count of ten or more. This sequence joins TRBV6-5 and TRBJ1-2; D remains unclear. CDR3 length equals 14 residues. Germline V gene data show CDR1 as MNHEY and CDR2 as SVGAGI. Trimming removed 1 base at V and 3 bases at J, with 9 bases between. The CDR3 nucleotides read TGTGCCAGCAGTTACTTGACAAGGGACTATGGCTACACCTTC. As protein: CASSYLTRDYGYTF.

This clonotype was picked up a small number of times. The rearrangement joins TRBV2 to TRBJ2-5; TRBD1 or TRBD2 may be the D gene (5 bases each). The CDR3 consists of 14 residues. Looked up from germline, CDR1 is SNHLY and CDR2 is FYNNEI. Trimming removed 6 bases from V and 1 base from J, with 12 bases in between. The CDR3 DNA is TGTGCCAGCAGAGGGCTGGGGACCCAAGAGACCCAGTACTTC. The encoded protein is CASRGLGTQETQYF.

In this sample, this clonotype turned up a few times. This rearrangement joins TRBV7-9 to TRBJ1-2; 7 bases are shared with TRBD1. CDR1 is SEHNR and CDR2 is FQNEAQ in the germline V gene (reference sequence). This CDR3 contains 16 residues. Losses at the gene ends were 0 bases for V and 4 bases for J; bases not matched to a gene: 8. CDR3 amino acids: CASSLAVTGKSYGYTF. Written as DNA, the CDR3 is TGTGCCAGCAGCTTAGCTGTGACAGGGAAGAGCTATGGCTACACCTTC. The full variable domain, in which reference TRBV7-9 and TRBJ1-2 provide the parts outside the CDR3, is DTGVSQNPRHKITKRGQNVTFRCDPISEHNRLYWYRQTLGQGPEFLTYFQNEAQLEKSRLLSDRFSAERPKGSFSTLEIQRTEQGDSAMYLCASSLAVTGKSYGYTFGSGTRLTVV.

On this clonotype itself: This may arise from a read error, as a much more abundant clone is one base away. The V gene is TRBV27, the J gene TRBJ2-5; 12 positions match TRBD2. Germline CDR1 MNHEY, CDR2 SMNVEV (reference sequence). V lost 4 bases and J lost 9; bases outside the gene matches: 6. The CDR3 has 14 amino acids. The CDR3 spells CASSSQGLAGSQYF. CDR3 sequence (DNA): TGTGCCAGCAGTTCACAGGGACTAGCGGGTTCCCAGTACTTC.

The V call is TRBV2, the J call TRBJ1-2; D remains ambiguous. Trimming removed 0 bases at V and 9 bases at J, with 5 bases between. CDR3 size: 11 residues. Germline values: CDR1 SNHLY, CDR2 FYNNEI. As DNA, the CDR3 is TGTGCCAGCAGTGAAGCTCGGCGCTACACCTTC. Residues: CASSEARRYTF.

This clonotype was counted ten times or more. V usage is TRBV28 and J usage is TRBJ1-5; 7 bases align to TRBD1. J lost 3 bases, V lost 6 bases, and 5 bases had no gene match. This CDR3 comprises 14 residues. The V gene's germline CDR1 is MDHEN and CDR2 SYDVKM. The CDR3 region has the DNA TGTGCCAGCAGCCTTGGACAGGTCAATCAGCCCCAGCATTTT. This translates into CASSLGQVNQPQHF.

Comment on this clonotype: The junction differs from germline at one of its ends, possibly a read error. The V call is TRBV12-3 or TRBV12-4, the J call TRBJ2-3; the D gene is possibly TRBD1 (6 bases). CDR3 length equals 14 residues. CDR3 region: CATRLRQDADMQYF. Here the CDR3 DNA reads TGTGCCACCCGCCTCCGACAGGACGCAGATATGCAGTATTTT.

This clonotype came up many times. For the CDR3, the DNA is TGTGCCAGCAGCTCAACGACAGGTTTAGGGGCCTCCTATGGCTACACCTTC. Amino acid sequence: CASSSTTGLGASYGYTF. This chain joins TRBV7-2 and TRBJ1-2; TRBD1 is a possible D gene (6 bases). The germline V gene has CDR1 SGHTA and CDR2 FQGNSA. This CDR3 comprises 17 residues. Trimming pared 4 bases from V and 4 bases from J, leaving 22 bases between.